Described below is a single TCR beta chain sequence and its context. Antigen: not known. Replicate PCRs from sorted subsets contained 200 ng DNA, which is around 30,000 T cell genomes. The protocol was immunoSEQ multiplex PCR, while the TCRdb copy is restricted to in-frame clones and leaves out a portion. The table shows approximately 1,000,000 clones, with around 82% occurring only once. The data belong to a study of shared clonotypes between healthy human individuals. CDR1 KGHSH and CDR2 LQKENI come from the germline V gene. CDR3 size: 16 residues. V lost 1 base and J 2 bases, leaving 12 bases between the germline ends. Points from the study as a whole: All-four-donor shared clonotypes had higher generation probabilities than non-shared clonotypes did. For naive CD4 cells, approximately 5% of clonotypes were shared across a handful of donors. Genetic and exposure-history diversity was limited by the small donor number.

The sequencing sample was made of memory CD4+ T cells from PBMCs. Subset noted: CD45RA-negative fraction. The chain employs TRBV18 and TRBJ1-5; tentative D call: TRBD1 (5 bases). This receptor was identified in a man aged 18 to 30 in good health. Some clones in this sample may be carry-over from other donors' samples. The CDR3 loop reads CASSPQGPGGNQPQHF. CDR3 DNA: TGTGCCAGCTCACCACAGGGGCCCGGCGGCAATCAGCCCCAGCATTTT.